The sequence of this T cell receptor beta chain was determined in a study of T-cell reconstitution after alpha-beta-depleted transplantation in children. Unique molecular identifiers were incorporated into the prepared TCRbeta library. TCRdb fed the PCR reads into MiXCR, producing one record per CDR3 protein. The data show about 400,000 distinct CDR3 sequences, roughly 20% seen once. This clonotype occurred many times. V was pared by 3 bases and J by 5 bases, with 7 bases of the junction left unmatched. Germline V gives CDR1 SQVTM, CDR2 ANQGSEA. The CDR3 runs to 14 residues. The specimen was PBMCs from the stem cell graft donor, collected from the stem cell graft. The receptor was isolated from a human donor who donated a stem cell graft to a child with acute myeloid leukemia. V and J are TRBV29-1 and TRBJ2-3; 8 nucleotides match TRBD1. The CDR3 DNA reads as TGCAGCGTTGATGCAGGGGGCGCGAGAGATACGCAGTATTTT. Translation: CSVDAGGARDTQYF.